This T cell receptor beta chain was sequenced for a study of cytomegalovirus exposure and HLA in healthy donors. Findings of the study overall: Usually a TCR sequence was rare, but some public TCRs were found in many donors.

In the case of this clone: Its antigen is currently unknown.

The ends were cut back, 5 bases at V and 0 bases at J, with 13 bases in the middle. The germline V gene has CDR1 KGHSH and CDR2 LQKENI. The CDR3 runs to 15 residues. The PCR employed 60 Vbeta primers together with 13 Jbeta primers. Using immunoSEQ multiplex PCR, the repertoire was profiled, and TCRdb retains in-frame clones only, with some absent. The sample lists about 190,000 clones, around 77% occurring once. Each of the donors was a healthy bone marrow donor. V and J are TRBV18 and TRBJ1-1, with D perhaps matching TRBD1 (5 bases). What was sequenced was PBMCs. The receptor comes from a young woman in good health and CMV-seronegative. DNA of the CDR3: TGTGCCAGCTCAACTGAAGACAGAATGAACACTGAAGCTTTCTTT. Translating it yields CASSTEDRMNTEAFF.